A single sample gave rise to the 26 T cell receptor beta chains below, sequenced in a study of blood T cells in healthy people across ages. The use of a sample-barcoded 5' primer and a J-beta primer mix characterized a second PCR of roughly 6 to 11 cycles. TCRdb processed the 5' RACE reads anew with MiXCR; each CDR3 protein has one entry. The table lists 850,000 to 1,000,000 distinct CDR3 sequences, around 48% of them singletons. The sequencing sample was made of blood. All receptors come from a man aged 30-40 years in good health.

This rearrangement joins TRBV20-1 to TRBJ2-3; TRBD2 might be the D (6 bases). Deletions cut 0 bases from V and 10 bases from J, with 20 bases between. There are 15 residues in the CDR3. Germline V gene data show CDR1 as DFQATT and CDR2 as SNEGSKA (reference sequence). As DNA, the CDR3 is TGCAGTGCTAGAGATCGGGACTTGGGTCCAAATGCGCAGTATTTT. Translation gives CSARDRDLGPNAQYF.

The chain has TRBV4-3 and TRBJ2-3; 9 positions agree with TRBD2. The CDR3 is 18 amino acids. Germline lookup yields CDR1 LGHNA and CDR2 YSLEER. J lost 0 bases, V lost 2 bases, and 9 bases had no gene match. The CDR3 protein is CASSQRLAGLVSTDTQYF. The CDR3 bases are TGCGCCAGCAGCCAAAGGCTAGCGGGGCTGGTTAGCACAGATACGCAGTATTTT.

This clonotype was found a few times. The rearrangement uses TRBV7-8 and TRBJ2-5; D might be TRBD1 (6 bases). Between the trimmed V and J ends, which lost 5 bases and 0 bases, there was a span of 13 bases. CDR1 SGHVS and CDR2 FQNEAQ come from the germline V gene. This CDR3 is 15 amino acids long. CDR3 protein: CASSARGINQETQYF. The CDR3 DNA sequence: TGTGCCAGCAGCGCTAGGGGGATCAACCAAGAGACCCAGTACTTC.

This clonotype has only a few counts. The chain joins TRBV6-2 or TRBV6-3 to TRBJ1-2; 8 nucleotides align to TRBD1. The J segment lost 5 bases and the V segment lost 6 bases, leaving 11 bases of the junction unmatched. Germline CDR1 reads MNHEY; CDR2 reads SVGEGT. The CDR3 has 15 amino acids. CDR3 sequence reads: CASSRNGQGNYGYTF. In DNA form, the CDR3 reads TGTGCCAGCAGCCGCAACGGACAGGGAAATTATGGCTACACCTTC.

This clonotype was picked up many times. CDR3 loop: CATSSQTGTGSDTQYF. Here the CDR3 DNA reads TGTGCCACCAGCTCCCAAACAGGTACAGGGTCCGATACGCAGTATTTT. The V gene is TRBV15, the J gene TRBJ2-3; tentatively, D is TRBD1 (6 bases). The V end lost 5 bases, the J end lost 6 bases, and 21 bases lay between the germline ends. From germline, CDR1 is LNHNV and CDR2 YYDKDF (reference sequence). This CDR3 is 16 amino acids long.

The V call is TRBV12-3 or TRBV12-4, the J call TRBJ2-1, with 8 bases lining up with TRBD2. The CDR3 runs to 14 residues. Germline trimming cut 6 bases from V and 1 base from J; bases unmatched to any gene: 2. The CDR3 loop is CASRASGSYNEQFF. Here the CDR3 DNA reads TGTGCCAGCAGGGCTAGCGGGTCCTACAATGAGCAGTTCTTC.

The chain is built from TRBV29-1 and TRBJ2-2; D possibly uses TRBD1 or TRBD2 (5 bases each). Germline CDR1 and CDR2: SQVTM and ANQGSEA. This CDR3 is 12 amino acids long. Trimming took off 5 bases at V and 5 bases at J, with 9 bases between the two ends. CDR3 protein: CSVRDGTGELFF. CDR3 nucleotide sequence: TGCAGCGTTAGGGACGGAACCGGGGAGCTGTTTTTT.

This clonotype has a handful of counts. The genes are TRBV7-2 and TRBJ2-3; D gene ambiguous. This CDR3 spans 12 amino acids. The germline V and J ends were trimmed by 5 bases and 3 bases, with 6 bases remaining between them. Germline-derived CDR1 and CDR2 are SGHTA and FQGNSA. CDR3 protein: CASSKETDTQYF. In nucleotides, the CDR3 is TGTGCCAGCAGCAAAGAGACAGATACGCAGTATTTT.

This chain links TRBV5-1 with TRBJ1-1, with TRBD1 identical over 10 bases. Trimming removed 3 bases from V and 4 bases from J; junction bases left unmatched: 3. This CDR3 has 14 residues. CDR1 is SGHRS, CDR2 YFSETQ, per germline. The CDR3 DNA sequence: TGCGCCAGCAGCTGGGGACAGGGGCCCACTGAAGCTTTCTTT. The encoded protein is CASSWGQGPTEAFF.

The chain joins TRBV13 to TRBJ1-2; no definite D call. Germline assignment: CDR1 PRHDT and CDR2 FYEKMQ (reference sequence). The V and J ends lost 0 bases and 3 bases respectively, with 8 bases between them. The CDR3 has 14 amino acids. CDR3 sequence: CASSLGLGHYGYTF. CDR3 sequence (DNA): TGTGCCAGCAGCTTAGGCCTGGGTCACTATGGCTACACCTTC.

The V gene is TRBV7-2, the J gene TRBJ1-4, with 10 bases lining up with TRBD1. There are 13 residues in the CDR3. After removal of 6 bases from V and 5 bases from J, the junction contained 0 bases not matched to a gene. Germline V CDR1 and CDR2: SGHTA, FQGNSA. This CDR3 is CASRDRGNEKLFF. The DNA for the CDR3 is TGTGCCAGCAGGGACAGGGGGAATGAAAAACTGTTTTTT.

The chain is built from TRBV5-1 and TRBJ2-3; D not certain. Germline assignment: CDR1 SGHRS and CDR2 YFSETQ. The CDR3 runs 13 residues. V lost 3 bases and J lost 3, with 8 bases in between. This CDR3 reads CASSSVATDTQYF. The CDR3 nucleotides are TGCGCCAGCAGCTCGGTGGCGACAGATACGCAGTATTTT. Full variable domain (outside the CDR3, taken from reference TRBV5-1 and TRBJ2-3): KAGVTQTPRYLIKTRGQQVTLSCSPISGHRSVSWYQQTPGQGLQFLFEYFSETQRNKGNFPGRFSGRQFSNSRSEMNVSTLELGDSALYLCASSSVATDTQYFGPGTRLTVL.

This clonotype was seen more than once but under ten times. The V and J genes are TRBV24-1 and TRBJ2-5, with a tentative D call TRBD2 (5 bases). The V gene lost 3 bases and the J gene lost 1 base, with 14 bases spanning the gap. The germline V gene encodes CDR1 KGHDR and CDR2 SFDVKD. CDR3 length: 16 amino acids. This CDR3 is CATSDRRQVPQETQYF. The CDR3 region has the DNA TGTGCCACCAGTGATAGGAGGCAGGTACCCCAAGAGACCCAGTACTTC.

This clonotype was seen repeatedly, ten times or more. The rearrangement links TRBV7-2 to TRBJ2-7; 7 nucleotides match TRBD2. The CDR3 covers 12 residues. V lost 5 bases and J lost 2; bases outside the gene matches: 0. Per germline, CDR1 SGHTA and CDR2 FQGNSA. The CDR3 region has the DNA TGTGCCAGCAGCGGGACTACCTACGAGCAGTACTTC. Amino acid sequence: CASSGTTYEQYF.

This clonotype was seen just once. One junction end disagrees with the germline gene, perhaps due to a read error. The chain employs TRBV25-1 and TRBJ1-5; D is perhaps TRBD1 (5 bases). Germline V lookup: CDR1 MGHDK, CDR2 SYGVNS. The CDR3 contains 13 residues. This CDR3 reads CANSGGVSLPQHF. The CDR3 DNA reads as TGTGCCAACAGTGGGGGGGTGTCCTTACCCCAGCATTTT.

This clonotype occurred once. One end of the junction is discordant with germline, which a read error may explain. The chain recombines TRBV3-1 with TRBJ1-2, with TRBD1 matching over 7 bases. The germline CDR1 and CDR2 sequences are LGHDT and YNNKEL (reference sequence). The CDR3 is made up of 13 amino acids. As DNA, the CDR3 is TGTGCCCGCAGCCAGGGGGGAGACTATGGCTACACCTTC. This gives the protein CARSQGGDYGYTF.

The table lists this clonotype with a few counts. V usage is TRBV28 and J usage is TRBJ1-5, with a possible D match to TRBD1 (5 bases). Germline CDR1 reads MDHEN; CDR2 reads SYDVKM. The ends were cut back, 7 bases at V and 1 base at J, with 11 bases in the middle. CDR3 length equals 14 residues. This chain's CDR3 is CASNAGGSNQPQHF. DNA for the CDR3: TGTGCCAGCAATGCCGGGGGAAGCAATCAGCCCCAGCATTTT.

The chain recombines TRBV7-2 with TRBJ2-3; D remains unclear. V was pared by 7 bases and J by 9 bases, with 11 bases between. This CDR3 is built from 11 residues. Germline V gives CDR1 SGHTA, CDR2 FQGNSA. Written as DNA, the CDR3 is TGTGCCAGCAACCTCAAGGAGACGCAGTATTTT. Protein: CASNLKETQYF.

The chain carries TRBV7-2 and TRBJ1-4, with a tentative D call TRBD1 (6 bases). Between the trimmed V and J ends, which lost 1 base and 8 bases, there was a span of 8 bases. The CDR3 has 13 amino acids. Germline CDR1 and CDR2: SGHTA and FQGNSA. Here the CDR3 reads CASSLGTEEKLFF. The CDR3 nucleotides are TGTGCCAGCAGCTTAGGGACAGAGGAAAAACTGTTTTTT.

The DNA for the CDR3 is TGTGCCAGCAGTGGAGGGGGGCGATACGAGCAGTACTTC. This encodes CASSGGGRYEQYF. The chain employs TRBV28 and TRBJ2-7; D is possibly TRBD1 or TRBD2 (6 bases each). The CDR3 length is 13 residues. Trimming cost V 5 bases and J 4 bases, with 12 bases left between them. CDR1 is MDHEN, CDR2 SYDVKM, per germline.

The chain links TRBV30 to TRBJ2-1, with D unclear. The CDR3 is 11 amino acids. Trimming took 1 base from V and 6 from J, leaving 4 bases between them. Germline V gene lookup returns CDR1 GTSNPN and CDR2 SVGIG (reference sequence). The CDR3, as DNA: TGTGCCTGGAGTGATAGCAATGAGCAGTTCTTC. Translated, it gives CAWSDSNEQFF.

J is TRBJ1-1 and V is TRBV28; possibly TRBD1 for D (5 bases). The ends were cut back, 6 bases at V and 4 bases at J, with 9 bases in the middle. Per the germline V gene, CDR1 is MDHEN and CDR2 is SYDVKM. The CDR3 extends over 12 amino acids. CDR3 in DNA: TGTGCCAGCAGGGTAGGGGTCACTGAAGCTTTCTTT. It specifies CASRVGVTEAFF.

On this clonotype: One junction end disagrees with the germline gene, perhaps due to a read error. The CDR3 loop reads CAGSQATSGGVEQFF. CDR3 in DNA: TGCGCCGGCAGCCAAGCTACTAGCGGGGGGGTTGAGCAGTTCTTC. The chain joins TRBV4-1 to TRBJ2-1; 13 bases agree with TRBD2. The CDR3 spans 15 residues. In germline, CDR1 is MGHRA, CDR2 YSYEKL.

Concerning this clonotype: A read error may be the cause here, since a much bigger clone is one base away. The chain joins TRBV10-2 to TRBJ2-3; D remains ambiguous. Germline V gene sequence: CDR1 WSHSY, CDR2 SAAADI. The CDR3 length is 15 residues. CDR3 amino acids: CAGSVGLKSTDTQYF. CDR3 DNA sequence: TGCGCCGGCAGTGTAGGGCTAAAATCGACAGATACGCAGTATTTT.

The chain combines TRBV5-4 with TRBJ1-4; no definite D call. The V and J ends lost 8 bases and 0 bases respectively, with 14 bases between them. Germline loops: CDR1 SGHNT, CDR2 YYREEE (reference sequence). This CDR3 region has 15 residues. In DNA, the CDR3 is TGTGCCAGTAGTTTTACCGGGTCAACTAATGAAAAACTGTTTTTT. This gives the protein CASSFTGSTNEKLFF. The full variable domain, in which reference TRBV5-4 and TRBJ1-4 provide the parts outside the CDR3, is ETGVTQSPTHLIKTRGQQVTLRCSSQSGHNTVSWYQQALGQGPQFIFQYYREEENGRGNFPPRFSGLQFPNYSSELNVNALELDDSALYLCASSFTGSTNEKLFFGSGTQLSVL.

This chain joins TRBV20-1 and TRBJ2-7, with 11 bases fitting TRBD1. The V and J ends lost 2 bases and 4 bases, in that order; junction bases with no gene match: 4. Germline V gene lookup returns CDR1 DFQATT and CDR2 SNEGSKA (reference sequence). This CDR3 spans 14 amino acids. Here the CDR3 reads CSARPGTGGYEQYF. The CDR3 DNA sequence: TGCAGTGCTAGACCCGGGACAGGGGGGTACGAGCAGTACTTC.